The clone carrying this T cell receptor beta chain was detected only once. The data stem from a study of T cell clonotyping in hematopoietic cell transplantation. About the study: Cytoreduction preceded collection of pretransplant recipient samples.

Repertoires were generated with immunoSEQ multiplex PCR, while TCRdb's copy carries only in-frame clones and drops some. The sample yields over 45,000 clones, around 84% seen once. Time point denoted: recipient sample about 28 days before transplant, after cytoreduction. J lost 10 bases, V lost 5 bases, and 10 bases had no gene match. The CDR3 is 13 amino acids. Germline V gene lookup returns CDR1 SGDLS and CDR2 YYNGEE. The J gene is TRBJ2-7, the V gene TRBV9, with 9 bases aligning to TRBD1. The source was peripheral blood mononuclear cells, collected before stem cell transplant. This clonotype was sampled from a man in his 60s with biphenotypic leukemia. Some clones in this sample may be carry-over from other donors' samples. CDR3 in amino acids: CASSNRDREPQYF. DNA for the CDR3: TGTGCCAGCAGTAACCGGGACAGGGAGCCCCAGTACTTC.